The 24 T cell receptor beta chains below come from one sample, sequenced in a study of T cells in Graves' hyperthyroidism and ophthalmopathy. Amplification yielded TCR beta CDR3 regions, with RNA transcripts as the source. TCR CDR3 regions were first amplified by RT-PCR with HTBI primers. From the multiplex PCR reads, TCRdb called clonotypes with MiXCR, one entry per CDR3 protein. In the table there are 700,000 or so distinct CDR3 sequences, roughly 17% of which are singletons. Sequenced input: blood. The receptors come from a man aged 18 to 35 with Graves' hyperthyroidism.

At least ten counts were recorded for this clonotype. V gene TRBV12-5 combines with J gene TRBJ1-1; D gene ambiguous. CDR1 is LGHNT and CDR2 is FRNRAP in the germline V gene. The CDR3 runs 12 residues. Trimming took off 7 bases at V and 1 base at J, with 7 bases between the two ends. The CDR3 coding sequence is TGTGCTAGTGTACAAGGGAACACTGAAGCTTTCTTT. Protein product: CASVQGNTEAFF.

Only a few counts were recorded for this clonotype. This chain uses TRBV4-2 with TRBJ2-7; D is perhaps TRBD2 (6 bases). The germline V gene has CDR1 LGHNA and CDR2 YNFKEQ. CDR3 length: 14 amino acids. The V gene lost 0 bases and the J gene lost 1 base, with 7 bases spanning the gap. CDR3 in amino acids: CASSQDRESYEQYF. The CDR3 nucleotides are TGTGCCAGCAGCCAAGATCGGGAGTCCTACGAGCAGTACTTC.

The genes are TRBV11-3 and TRBJ2-1; perhaps TRBD1 as D (6 bases). Trimming removed 1 base from V and 8 bases from J, with 9 bases in between. Germline V gives CDR1 SGHNT, CDR2 YENEEA. The CDR3 extends over 13 amino acids. The chain's CDR3 is CASSLVRGYEQFF. The CDR3 DNA sequence: TGTGCCAGCAGCTTAGTTAGGGGGTATGAGCAGTTCTTC.

The chain couples TRBV11-3 to TRBJ2-5; D may be TRBD1 or TRBD2 (5 bases each). The ends were cut back, 5 bases at V and 1 base at J, with 17 bases in the middle. Per germline, CDR1 SGHNT and CDR2 YENEEA. The CDR3 sequence is 16 residues long. DNA of the CDR3: TGTGCCAGCAGCCAGAGGGGTGGGGCAGCCCAAGAGACCCAGTACTTC. Translated: CASSQRGGAAQETQYF.

This clonotype was picked up many times. The chain recombines TRBV28 with TRBJ1-6; TRBD1 agrees at 9 bases. Unmatched junction bases numbered 3, after V lost 5 bases and J lost 7 bases. Germline V gene data show CDR1 as MDHEN and CDR2 as SYDVKM. This CDR3 has 14 residues. CDR3 sequence reads: CASSAGQGNSPLHF. The CDR3 DNA reads as TGTGCCAGCAGTGCGGGACAGGGCAATTCACCCCTCCACTTT.

On this clonotype: A junction end diverges from the germline sequence, so it may reflect a read error. The chain links TRBV7-2 to TRBJ1-1, with D possibly matching TRBD1 (5 bases). Germline V gives CDR1 SGHTA, CDR2 FQGNSA. CDR3 size: 13 residues. The CDR3 loop is CASSQIGHYEAFF. CDR3 DNA sequence: TGCGCCAGCAGCCAAATCGGACACTATGAAGCTTTCTTT.

This clonotype was observed a handful of times. The rearrangement uses TRBV15 and TRBJ2-5; 8 bases fit TRBD2. Losses at the gene ends were 1 base for V and 9 bases for J; bases not matched to a gene: 13. Germline CDR1 and CDR2: LNHNV and YYDKDF (reference sequence). The CDR3 extends over 16 amino acids. The CDR3 bases are TGTGCCACCAGCAGAGGAGGACTAGCAGCCGGAGGGGCCCAGTACTTC. Translation gives CATSRGGLAAGGAQYF.

This clonotype has more than one count but fewer than ten. This chain links TRBV9 with TRBJ1-5; D unclear. This CDR3 has 15 amino acids. CDR1 is SGDLS, CDR2 YYNGEE, per germline. Trimming pared 4 bases from V and 2 bases from J, leaving 13 bases between. The CDR3: CASSPGSGGNQPQHF. Written as DNA, the CDR3 is TGTGCCAGCAGCCCTGGGAGCGGAGGCAATCAGCCCCAGCATTTT.

The chain carries TRBV15 and TRBJ1-1, with D hard to call. This CDR3 comprises 15 residues. Trimming left V 0 bases short and J 1 base short, with 9 bases between. Germline V gene lookup returns CDR1 LNHNV and CDR2 YYDKDF (reference sequence). This CDR3 is CATSRDLAENTEAFF. In nucleotides, the CDR3 is TGTGCCACCAGCAGAGATCTAGCGGAGAACACTGAAGCTTTCTTT. Together with reference TRBV15 and TRBJ1-1, the CDR3 gives the full variable domain: DAMVIQNPRYQVTQFGKPVTLSCSQTLNHNVMYWYQQKSSQAPKLLFHYYDKDFNNEADTPDNFQSRRPNTSFCFLDIRSPGLGDTAMYLCATSRDLAENTEAFFGQGTRLTVV.

This clonotype has only a few counts. The chain uses TRBV6-6 and TRBJ2-7; 7 nucleotides align to TRBD2. Per germline, CDR1 MNHNY and CDR2 SVGAGI (reference sequence). The CDR3 spans 18 residues. J gave up 1 base and V 2 bases, and 14 bases lay outside the gene matches. Here the CDR3 DNA reads TGTGCCAGCAGTTACCTGACTAGCACGTTTTTGACATCCTACGAGCAGTACTTC. This gives the protein CASSYLTSTFLTSYEQYF.

There are a few counts of this clonotype. V usage is TRBV6-2 or TRBV6-3 and J usage is TRBJ2-6; a weak D match, TRBD1 (5 bases). V was pared by 7 bases and J by 4 bases, with 14 bases between. This CDR3 comprises 15 residues. Looked up from germline, CDR1 is MNHEY and CDR2 is SVGEGT. Here the CDR3 DNA reads TGTGCCAGCATTGCAGGGTTCTGGGGGGCCAACGTCCTGACTTTC. Its protein is CASIAGFWGANVLTF.

In this sample, this clonotype turned up many times. V gene TRBV24-1 combines with J gene TRBJ2-3; TRBD2 aligns across 7 bases. With V trimmed by 4 bases and J by 1 base, 4 bases remained unmatched. The CDR3 has 15 amino acids. Germline V gene lookup returns CDR1 KGHDR and CDR2 SFDVKD. DNA for the CDR3: TGTGCCACCAGTGAGGCGGGAGTCGGCACAGATACGCAGTATTTT. Its protein product is CATSEAGVGTDTQYF.

V usage is TRBV2 and J usage is TRBJ1-3, with a weak D call TRBD1 (5 bases). Trimming stripped 6 bases from V and 2 bases from J, with 14 bases between. Germline CDR1 is SNHLY and CDR2 is FYNNEI. This CDR3 is built from 15 residues. The chain's CDR3 is CASRGDATPGNTIYF. In nucleotides, the CDR3 is TGTGCCAGCAGAGGGGACGCGACCCCTGGAAACACCATATATTTT.

This clonotype was counted many times. This chain uses TRBV2 with TRBJ1-5; D not certain. This CDR3 spans 14 amino acids. V lost 4 bases and J lost 6, with 13 bases in between. Germline CDR1 reads SNHLY; CDR2 reads FYNNEI. The chain's CDR3 is CASSVSGYSQPQHF. The CDR3 DNA sequence: TGTGCCAGCAGTGTATCGGGATATAGTCAGCCCCAGCATTTT.

There are many counts of this clonotype. The rearrangement joins TRBV18 to TRBJ2-7; D remains unclear. This CDR3 has 14 amino acids. V lost 3 bases and J lost 4, with 13 bases in between. CDR1 KGHSH and CDR2 LQKENI come from the germline V gene. The CDR3 DNA is TGTGCCAGCTCACCGGCCGGGCCAACTTACGAGCAGTACTTC. It yields the protein CASSPAGPTYEQYF.

Ten or more counts support this clonotype. The chain employs TRBV27 and TRBJ2-5; 10 nucleotides line up with TRBD1. The CDR3 is made up of 16 amino acids. Germline assignment: CDR1 MNHEY and CDR2 SMNVEV (reference sequence). Losses at the gene ends were 5 bases for V and 4 bases for J; bases not matched to a gene: 10. CDR3 protein: CASSPGTGAHPETQYF. Here the CDR3 DNA reads TGTGCCAGCAGTCCCGGGACAGGGGCTCATCCAGAGACCCAGTACTTC.

The chain links TRBV20-1 to TRBJ2-3; 7 bases agree with TRBD2. Per the germline V gene, CDR1 is DFQATT and CDR2 is SNEGSKA (reference sequence). CDR3 length equals 14 residues. V was clipped by 1 base and J by 3 bases; unmatched bases: 4. The CDR3 is CSARAPSGTDTQYF. CDR3 bases: TGCAGTGCTAGAGCACCTAGCGGAACAGATACGCAGTATTTT.

This chain joins TRBV24-1 and TRBJ2-3; 8 positions agree with TRBD1. The germline gives CDR1 KGHDR, CDR2 SFDVKD. This CDR3 has 16 amino acids. V lost 0 bases and J lost 2; bases outside the gene matches: 3. The CDR3 DNA follows: TGTGCCACCAGTGATTTGCGACAGGGGCTCACAGATACGCAGTATTTT. Residues: CATSDLRQGLTDTQYF.

The gene calls are TRBV20-1 and TRBJ2-2, with D perhaps assigned TRBD1 or TRBD2 (5 bases each). This CDR3 comprises 15 residues. V was pared by 5 bases and J by 5 bases, with 18 bases between. Germline V lookup: CDR1 DFQATT, CDR2 SNEGSKA (reference sequence). CDR3 residues: CSARPRAGRTGELFF. CDR3 DNA sequence: TGCAGTGCTCGCCCGAGGGCAGGGCGTACCGGGGAGCTGTTTTTT.

This clonotype was found many times. The rearrangement links TRBV30 to TRBJ1-5; no reliable D call. The CDR3 has 14 amino acids. The V and J ends lost 0 bases and 6 bases respectively, with 12 bases between them. CDR1 and CDR2 from the germline V gene are GTSNPN and SVGIG (reference sequence). CDR3 protein: CAWSVAGWSQPQHF. In DNA, the CDR3 is TGTGCCTGGAGTGTAGCAGGTTGGAGTCAGCCCCAGCATTTT.

This clonotype was found many times. The chain links TRBV5-8 to TRBJ1-2, with unresolved D. The CDR3 sequence is 16 residues long. CDR1 SGHTS and CDR2 YDEGEE come from the germline V gene. V was clipped by 0 bases and J by 0 bases, with 12 bases between them. In DNA, the CDR3 is TGTGCCAGCAGCTTGGAGGCAGGATTCACTAACTATGGCTACACCTTC. It translates to CASSLEAGFTNYGYTF.

This clonotype was counted many times. The chain couples TRBV28 to TRBJ2-7; D is undetermined. This CDR3 is 12 amino acids long. Trimming took off 5 bases at V and 3 bases at J, with 8 bases between the two ends. Per the germline V gene, CDR1 is MDHEN and CDR2 is SYDVKM. The CDR3 here is CASSRLGYEQYF. In DNA, the CDR3 is TGTGCCAGCAGTAGATTAGGCTACGAGCAGTACTTC.

The chain has TRBV27 and TRBJ2-6; 7 bases map to TRBD2. The germline V gene encodes CDR1 MNHEY and CDR2 SMNVEV (reference sequence). The CDR3 is 17 residues long. V was clipped by 1 base and J by 0 bases; unmatched bases: 3. In nucleotides, the CDR3 is TGTGCCAGCAGTTTATATGGGGGGGTCTCTGGGGCCAACGTCCTGACTTTC. Encoded protein: CASSLYGGVSGANVLTF.

This clonotype was observed many times. The rearrangement uses TRBV2 and TRBJ1-2, with D maybe TRBD1 (6 bases). Trimming took 4 bases from V and 3 from J, leaving 12 bases between them. Germline V gene lookup returns CDR1 SNHLY and CDR2 FYNNEI. This CDR3 comprises 14 residues. The CDR3 DNA is TGTGCCAGCAGTGTTCGGACAGAACACTATGGCTACACCTTC. Protein: CASSVRTEHYGYTF.